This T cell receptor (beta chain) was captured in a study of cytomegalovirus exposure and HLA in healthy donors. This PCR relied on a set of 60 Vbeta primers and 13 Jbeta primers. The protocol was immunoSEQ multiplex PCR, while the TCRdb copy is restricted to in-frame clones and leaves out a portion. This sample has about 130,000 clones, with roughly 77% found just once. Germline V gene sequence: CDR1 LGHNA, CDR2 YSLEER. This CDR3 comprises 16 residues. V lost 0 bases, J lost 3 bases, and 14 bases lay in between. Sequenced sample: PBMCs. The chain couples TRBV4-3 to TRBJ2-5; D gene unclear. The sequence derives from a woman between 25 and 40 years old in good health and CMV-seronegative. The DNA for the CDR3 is TGCGCCAGCAGCCAAGATTTGTACATACCCAAAGAGACCCAGTACTTC. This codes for CASSQDLYIPKETQYF.